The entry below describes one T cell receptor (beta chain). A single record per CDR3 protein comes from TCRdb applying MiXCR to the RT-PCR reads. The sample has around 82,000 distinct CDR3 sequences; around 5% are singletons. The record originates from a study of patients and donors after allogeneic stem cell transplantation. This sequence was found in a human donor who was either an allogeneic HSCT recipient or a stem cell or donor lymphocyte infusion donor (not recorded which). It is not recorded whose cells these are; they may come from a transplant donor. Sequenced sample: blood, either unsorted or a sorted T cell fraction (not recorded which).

As DNA, the CDR3 is TGCGCCAGCAGCTTAAGGACTAGCGGGAGTCAGTCCTACAATGAGCAGTTCTTC. Its protein product is CASSLRTSGSQSYNEQFF. The J gene is TRBJ2-1, the V gene TRBV5-1; 13 nucleotides line up with TRBD2. J lost 1 base, V lost 2 bases, and 6 bases had no gene match. This CDR3 is built from 18 residues. CDR1 SGHRS and CDR2 YFSETQ come from the germline V gene.